The text below deals with one T cell receptor (beta chain). Antigen unknown. V gave up 0 bases and J gave up 6 bases, with 8 bases separating them. Germline V gene data show CDR1 as SGHDT and CDR2 as YYEEEE. The CDR3 has 13 amino acids. This specimen comes from a study of PD-1 blockade in classical Hodgkin lymphoma. Study-level results: It was reported that newly diagnosed patients had less baseline TCR diversity than healthy donors. The CD4+ diversity rise by C4D1 was clearest in complete responders.

No patient escaped relapse after autologous stem cell transplantation, and brentuximab vedotin exposure varied. Measured with immunoSEQ multiplex PCR; TCRdb has only the in-frame clones, and not every one. The table has 95,000 to 100,000 clones, 85% to 90% seen once. The rearrangement uses TRBV5-6 and TRBJ2-3; unclear D gene. The clonotype was recovered from a human donor with classical Hodgkin lymphoma. Sequenced material: peripheral blood mononuclear cells (PBMCs), taken before the second cycle of nivolumab. The CDR3 loop is CASSLGSSDTQYF. In DNA, the CDR3 is TGTGCCAGCAGCTTGGGGTCTAGTGATACGCAGTATTTT. The entire variable domain, with the rest obtained from reference TRBV5-6 and TRBJ2-3, is as follows: DAGVTQSPTHLIKTRGQQVTLRCSPKSGHDTVSWYQQALGQGPQFIFQYYEEEERQRGNFPDRFSGHQFPNYSSELNVNALLLGDSALYLCASSLGSSDTQYFGPGTRLTVL.